This T cell receptor beta chain originates from a study of blood T cell repertoires in COVID-19. This CDR3 comprises 16 residues. Germline CDR1 MNHEY, CDR2 SMNVEV (reference sequence). V shed 4 bases and J shed 2 bases, with 15 bases lying between them. Participants' own reports of clinical history determined their cohort assignment. Cohort 3 recovered donors had two negative PCRs, clearance, or symptom resolution. Assay used: immunoSEQ multiplex PCR; TCRdb lists only in-frame clones, some missing. The table lists 120,000 to 150,000 clones, approximately 86% of them singletons. The V call is TRBV27, the J call TRBJ2-1; D is possibly TRBD2 (6 bases). Material: PBMCs or T cells enriched from blood (not recorded which). This TCR came from a woman in her forties who had recovered from COVID-19. This CDR3 reads CASSSPGSHAYNEQFF. CDR3 nucleotide sequence: TGTGCCAGCAGTTCCCCCGGGAGCCACGCCTACAATGAGCAGTTCTTC.